This is a list of T cell receptor beta chains from one sample in a study of identifying expanded T cells in peripheral blood. Method: immunoSEQ multiplex PCR; TCRdb's copy keeps in-frame clones and lacks some. The table records roughly 63,000 clones, around four fifths of them present only once. Source material: blood. The receptors were sampled from a person aged 18-70 years in good health. Both conserved end residues are part of each CDR3. A D gene is named only where the DNA matches it firmly. Clone size is shown for a subset of rows, as once, few, many or a class of expanded clone.

v_call: TRBV18
clone_size: NA
d_call: TRBD1
j_call: TRBJ1-3
cdr3_nt: TGTGCCAGCTCACCGAAAACAGGGGGCGCAGGTGGTGGAAACACCATATATTTT
cdr3_aa: CASSPKTGGAGGGNTIYF

v_call: TRBV18
clone_size: many
d_call: NA
j_call: TRBJ2-7
cdr3_nt: TGTGCCAGCTCAGTTGCTAGCGAAGGCTACGAGCAGTACTTC
cdr3_aa: CASSVASEGYEQYF

v_call: TRBV30
clone_size: NA
d_call: NA
j_call: TRBJ1-6
cdr3_nt: TGTGCCTGGAGCCCGGGCGGCTATAATTCACCCCTCCACTTT
cdr3_aa: CAWSPGGYNSPLHF

v_call: TRBV5-4
clone_size: once
d_call: TRBD1
j_call: TRBJ1-6
cdr3_nt: TGTGCCAGCAGCTCTGGACAGGGAGTTAATTCACCCCTCCACTTT
cdr3_aa: CASSSGQGVNSPLHF

v_call: TRBV6-1
clone_size: few
d_call: NA
j_call: TRBJ1-2
cdr3_nt: TGTGCCACCATGCGGGACGCCTATGGCTACACCTTC
cdr3_aa: CATMRDAYGYTF

v_call: TRBV30
clone_size: few
d_call: TRBD1
j_call: TRBJ1-5
cdr3_nt: TGTGCCTGGAGTGCGGGGGACAGCCAGCCCCAGCATTTT
cdr3_aa: CAWSAGDSQPQHF

v_call: TRBV10-3
clone_size: NA
d_call: TRBD2
j_call: TRBJ2-3
cdr3_nt: TGTGCCATCAAACCGGGACTAGCGGGAGGCAGCACAGATACGCAGTATTTT
cdr3_aa: CAIKPGLAGGSTDTQYF

v_call: TRBV6-1
clone_size: NA
d_call: TRBD2
j_call: TRBJ2-2
cdr3_nt: TGTGCCAGCAGTGAACAACTAGCGGGGAGCCTCGGGGAGCTGTTTTTT
cdr3_aa: CASSEQLAGSLGELFF

v_call: TRBV29-1
clone_size: NA
d_call: TRBD1
j_call: TRBJ1-1
cdr3_nt: TGCAGCGTTAAAGACAGGGTTATGAACACTGAAGCTTTCTTT
cdr3_aa: CSVKDRVMNTEAFF

v_call: TRBV6-1
clone_size: NA
d_call: TRBD2
j_call: TRBJ2-1
cdr3_nt: TGTGCCAGCAGTGGCCTAGCGGGAGGCGCATATGGGGTTGAGCAGTTCTTC
cdr3_aa: CASSGLAGGAYGVEQFF

v_call: TRBV6-4
clone_size: NA
d_call: NA
j_call: TRBJ2-3
cdr3_nt: TGTGCCAGCAGTGACGGGAGCACAGATACGCAGTATTTT
cdr3_aa: CASSDGSTDTQYF

v_call: TRBV20-1
clone_size: NA
d_call: NA
j_call: TRBJ2-2
cdr3_nt: TGCAGTGCCGCACTCCTCGGGGAGCTGTTTTTT
cdr3_aa: CSAALLGELFF

v_call: TRBV12-5
clone_size: NA
d_call: NA
j_call: TRBJ2-1
cdr3_nt: TGTGTCTCGGGGTTGGGCTCCTACAATGAGCAGTTCTTC
cdr3_aa: CVSGLGSYNEQFF

v_call: TRBV6-5
clone_size: once
d_call: NA
j_call: TRBJ2-3
cdr3_nt: TGTGCCAGCAGGGAGGGCCCCTCGCCCACAGATACGCAGTATTTT
cdr3_aa: CASREGPSPTDTQYF

v_call: TRBV6-1
clone_size: NA
d_call: NA
j_call: TRBJ2-5
cdr3_nt: TGTGCCAGCAGTCAACAGATACAAGAGACCCAGTACTTC
cdr3_aa: CASSQQIQETQYF

v_call: TRBV6-5
clone_size: once
d_call: NA
j_call: TRBJ1-1
cdr3_nt: TGTGCCAGCAGTTACTCTAACCCTGGGGAGCCTGAAGCTTTCTTT
cdr3_aa: CASSYSNPGEPEAFF

v_call: TRBV5-1
clone_size: many
d_call: NA
j_call: TRBJ2-7
cdr3_nt: TGCGCCAGCAGCTTGAGGCCTGCCGGGACAACGGATGAGCAGTACTTC
cdr3_aa: CASSLRPAGTTDEQYF

v_call: TRBV5-4
clone_size: NA
d_call: NA
j_call: TRBJ2-5
cdr3_nt: TGTGCCAGCAGCTCCATAGGGGCGGGGGCCGGGGATAAAGAGACCCAGTACTTC
cdr3_aa: CASSSIGAGAGDKETQYF

v_call: TRBV2
clone_size: NA
d_call: NA
j_call: TRBJ1-1
cdr3_nt: TGTGCCAGCACCCCTCGCGGGGGGCGGGGTTGGAACACTGAAGCTTTCTTT
cdr3_aa: CASTPRGGRGWNTEAFF

v_call: TRBV13
clone_size: NA
d_call: TRBD2
j_call: TRBJ2-1
cdr3_nt: TGTGCCAGCAGCCTACTAGCGGGAGGGGTAGATGAGCAGTTCTTC
cdr3_aa: CASSLLAGGVDEQFF

v_call: TRBV27
clone_size: NA
d_call: NA
j_call: TRBJ2-1
cdr3_nt: TGTGCCAGCAGCCCTACAGGGTCCCGGAAGCAGTTCTTC
cdr3_aa: CASSPTGSRKQFF

v_call: TRBV7-3
clone_size: NA
d_call: TRBD1
j_call: TRBJ1-1
cdr3_nt: TGTGCCAGCAGGCAGGGGGAGAACACTGAAGCTTTCTTT
cdr3_aa: CASRQGENTEAFF